This T cell receptor (beta chain) stems from a study of blood T cell repertoires in COVID-19. How the authors handled the data: Reference gene primer amplification gave estimated nucleated cell counts. Repertoires were generated with immunoSEQ multiplex PCR, while TCRdb's copy carries only in-frame clones and drops some. V, J and clone size derive from that table, while D and trimming were established from the DNA sequence. Among 250,000 or so clones listed, about 68% were seen once. The length of the CDR3 is 14 residues. The germline V and J ends were trimmed by 3 bases and 1 base, with 10 bases remaining between them. Per the germline V gene, CDR1 is PRHDT and CDR2 is FYEKMQ (reference sequence).

Sequencing was done on a sample of peripheral blood. The clonotype comes from a woman older than 75 with acute or convalescent COVID-19. The rearrangement links TRBV13 to TRBJ2-7; D is possibly TRBD1 (5 bases). This CDR3 is CASSFRDGSYEQYF. The CDR3 region has the DNA TGTGCCAGCAGCTTCAGGGATGGTTCCTACGAGCAGTACTTC.